Presented here are 28 T cell receptor beta chains from one specimen sequenced in a study of T cell changes during pregnancy in multiple sclerosis. The protocol was immunoSEQ multiplex PCR, while the TCRdb copy is restricted to in-frame clones and leaves out a portion. The table lists approximately 92,000 clones, more than 85% of them singletons, with approximately 1.5% in the top ten. This specimen was peripheral blood, taken in the first trimester of pregnancy. These receptors were taken from a female donor with multiple sclerosis, enrolled in a pregnancy study.

The rearrangement uses TRBV6-6 and TRBJ2-3, with D unresolved. The ends were cut back, 11 bases at V and 8 bases at J, with 14 bases in the middle. The V gene's germline CDR1 is MNHNY and CDR2 SVGAGI (reference sequence). The CDR3 is made up of 11 amino acids. CDR3 in DNA: TGTGCCCACGGCCGAGGTGGTACGCAGTATTTT. It is translated as CAHGRGGTQYF.

V gene TRBV6-1 combines with J gene TRBJ2-3, with TRBD2 identical over 7 bases. The germline CDR1 and CDR2 sequences are MNHNS and SASEGT. Trimming cost V 2 bases and J 4 bases; bases outside gene matches: 6. The CDR3 covers 15 residues. CDR3 residues: CASSELGGRADTQYF. The DNA for the CDR3 is TGTGCCAGCAGTGAACTGGGGGGGAGGGCAGATACGCAGTATTTT.

The CDR3 bases are TGCAGCGTGGGACTAAAGGTTTTGGGCGAGCAGTACTTC. Translation: CSVGLKVLGEQYF. The chain couples TRBV29-1 to TRBJ2-7; 7 bases agree with TRBD2. Germline V gene lookup returns CDR1 SQVTM and CDR2 ANQGSEA. The CDR3 runs to 13 residues. With V trimmed by 6 bases and J by 6 bases, 11 bases remained unmatched.

The V gene is TRBV4-3, the J gene TRBJ1-1; 10 nucleotides agree with TRBD1. The CDR3 runs to 14 residues. The ends lost 1 base at V and 10 bases at J; junction bases unmatched: 6. CDR1 and CDR2 from the germline V gene are LGHNA and YSLEER. CDR3 DNA sequence: TGCGCCAGCAGCCAAGGGGGACAGGGGAAGGGAGCTTTCTTT. As protein: CASSQGGQGKGAFF.

V is TRBV27 and J is TRBJ2-3; 11 bases line up with TRBD2. CDR1 and CDR2 from the germline V gene are MNHEY and SMNVEV (reference sequence). V was clipped by 3 bases and J by 10 bases; unmatched bases: 6. This CDR3 is 14 amino acids long. DNA of the CDR3: TGTGCCAGCAGTTTTCGGCTAGCGGGAGGCGCGCAGTATTTT. Protein: CASSFRLAGGAQYF.

This clone was found once. The chain couples TRBV7-8 to TRBJ1-2; possible D gene TRBD1, 6 bases. V gave up 2 bases and J gave up 8 bases, with 12 bases separating them. The CDR3 contains 13 residues. Germline V CDR1 and CDR2: SGHVS, FQNEAQ. The CDR3 region is CASSLHSGDGYTF. CDR3 coding DNA: TGTGCCAGCAGCTTACACTCAGGGGACGGCTACACCTTC.

The chain recombines TRBV27 with TRBJ2-7; 8 nucleotides match TRBD2. V lost 6 bases to trimming and J lost 2 bases; unmatched junction nucleotides: 9. The CDR3 spans 15 residues. CDR1 and CDR2 (germline): MNHEY, SMNVEV (reference sequence). The CDR3 sequence is CASRRLAGGAYEQYF. CDR3 DNA sequence: TGTGCCAGCAGAAGACTGGCGGGAGGAGCCTACGAGCAGTACTTC.

This chain connects TRBV6-5 to TRBJ2-7; 8 bases fit TRBD2. After removal of 6 bases from V and 3 bases from J, the junction contained 7 bases not matched to a gene. CDR3 size: 14 residues. Per the germline V gene, CDR1 is MNHEY and CDR2 is SVGAGI. This CDR3 is CASRPAGRVYEQYF. The CDR3 coding sequence is TGTGCCAGCAGACCCGCCGGGAGGGTCTACGAGCAGTACTTC.

This clone appeared a few times. The CDR3 region is CSVEDPGLAGVYEQYF. CDR3 bases: TGCAGCGTTGAAGATCCGGGATTGGCTGGAGTGTACGAGCAGTACTTC. V and J are TRBV29-1 and TRBJ2-7, with TRBD2 as a possible D gene (5 bases). The length of the CDR3 is 16 residues. Germline CDR1 is SQVTM and CDR2 is ANQGSEA. Trimming cost V 0 bases and J 4 bases, with 19 bases left between them.

The gene calls are TRBV5-6 and TRBJ2-7; a possible D gene is TRBD1 (6 bases). The germline gives CDR1 SGHDT, CDR2 YYEEEE. Trimming cost V 0 bases and J 7 bases, with 8 bases left between them. The CDR3 sequence is 12 residues long. The CDR3 sequence: CASSLGTAEQYF. The CDR3 nucleotides read TGTGCCAGCAGCTTGGGGACAGCTGAGCAGTACTTC.

This chain connects TRBV7-9 to TRBJ1-1; 7 bases agree with TRBD1. With 5 bases clipped from V and 0 bases from J, the junction kept 9 bases outside the gene matches. Germline CDR1 reads SEHNR; CDR2 reads FQNEAQ (reference sequence). The CDR3 has 16 residues. DNA of the CDR3: TGTGCCAGCAGCACACCGGGACAGCTGCTGAACACTGAAGCTTTCTTT. It is translated as CASSTPGQLLNTEAFF.

V and J are TRBV19 and TRBJ1-2; the match to TRBD1 covers 9 bases. Trimming at V came to 7 bases and at J to 1 base, leaving 16 bases not matched to a gene. Germline V gene lookup returns CDR1 LNHDA and CDR2 SQIVND (reference sequence). This CDR3 contains 18 residues. The CDR3 nucleotides are TGTGCCAGTACCGTGGTCCGGGACAGGGCCGTCGTTAACTATGGCTACACCTTC. The encoded protein is CASTVVRDRAVVNYGYTF.

The chain employs TRBV11-2 and TRBJ2-1; TRBD2 is a possible D gene (6 bases). Looked up from germline, CDR1 is SGHAT and CDR2 is FQNNGV. Deletions cut 6 bases from V and 8 bases from J, with 20 bases between. This CDR3 has 15 amino acids. CDR3 sequence: CASSLSPGLRYEQFF. CDR3 nucleotide sequence: TGTGCCAGCAGTTTAAGCCCAGGACTAAGGTATGAGCAGTTCTTC.

The chain couples TRBV28 to TRBJ1-2; 8 positions agree with TRBD1. V lost 3 bases and J lost 4; bases outside the gene matches: 7. Germline assignment: CDR1 MDHEN and CDR2 SYDVKM. The CDR3 loop spans 15 amino acids. Written as DNA, the CDR3 is TGTGCCAGCAGTTTTCCAGGGGGCGCCATCTATGGCTACACCTTC. Its translation is CASSFPGGAIYGYTF.

The chain couples TRBV19 to TRBJ2-3, with a weak D call TRBD1 (6 bases). CDR1 LNHDA and CDR2 SQIVND come from the germline V gene (reference sequence). Trimming removed 1 base from V and 2 bases from J, with 10 bases in between. This CDR3 is 15 amino acids long. CDR3 residues: CASSIAGAYTDTQYF. DNA for the CDR3: TGTGCCAGTAGTATAGCAGGGGCCTACACAGATACGCAGTATTTT.

The chain is built from TRBV27 and TRBJ2-2, with TRBD2 matching over 10 bases. CDR3 length: 15 amino acids. Germline loops: CDR1 MNHEY, CDR2 SMNVEV (reference sequence). The J segment lost 4 bases and the V segment lost 6 bases, leaving 5 bases of the junction unmatched. CDR3 protein: CASREAGGPTGELFF. The CDR3 nucleotides are TGTGCCAGCAGGGAAGCGGGAGGGCCCACCGGGGAGCTGTTTTTT.

CDR3 DNA sequence: TGTGCCAGCAGTTTATTTATAGGGGGCGCAGGGAATCAGCCCCAGCATTTT. Encoded protein: CASSLFIGGAGNQPQHF. The V call is TRBV28, the J call TRBJ1-5; 7 bases map to TRBD1. In germline, CDR1 is MDHEN, CDR2 SYDVKM. The J segment lost 4 bases and the V segment lost 1 base, leaving 10 bases of the junction unmatched. This CDR3 is 17 amino acids long.

Comment on this clone: Other DNA sequences in the sample encode the same CDR3. The gene calls are TRBV5-1 and TRBJ2-7; TRBD1 agrees at 9 bases. CDR3 size: 14 residues. CDR1 and CDR2 (germline): SGHRS, YFSETQ. The V segment lost 0 bases and the J segment 2 bases; nucleotides outside the gene matches: 0. The CDR3 DNA is TGCGCCAGCAGCTTGGGGACAGGGGCCTACGAGCAGTACTTC. This encodes CASSLGTGAYEQYF.

V is TRBV2 and J is TRBJ2-3; TRBD1 agrees at 11 bases. Per germline, CDR1 SNHLY and CDR2 FYNNEI. V was pared by 4 bases and J by 5 bases, with 11 bases of the junction left unmatched. The CDR3 contains 17 residues. CDR3 in amino acids: CASSVLPGQGAKDTQYF. CDR3 bases: TGTGCCAGCAGTGTTCTCCCCGGACAGGGGGCGAAAGATACGCAGTATTTT.

V is TRBV14 and J is TRBJ2-2; 10 nucleotides line up with TRBD2. CDR3 length: 18 amino acids. CDR1 is SGHDN and CDR2 is FVKESK in the germline V gene. V shed 1 base and J 0 bases; nucleotides not matched to a gene: 5. Here the CDR3 reads CASSQGLAGETNTGELFF. In DNA, the CDR3 is TGTGCCAGCAGCCAAGGGCTAGCGGGAGAAACGAACACCGGGGAGCTGTTTTTT.

The rearrangement joins TRBV10-3 to TRBJ2-3; 9 bases agree with TRBD1. There are 12 residues in the CDR3. J gave up 12 bases and V 4 bases, and 5 bases lay outside the gene matches. Germline lookup yields CDR1 ENHRY and CDR2 SYGVKD. The CDR3 loop is CAISGSGQGQYF. CDR3 DNA: TGTGCCATCAGTGGGTCGGGACAGGGCCAGTATTTT.

The chain recombines TRBV18 with TRBJ2-1; tentatively, D is TRBD2 (5 bases). This CDR3 spans 18 amino acids. CDR1 is KGHSH and CDR2 is LQKENI in the germline V gene. The germline V and J ends were trimmed by 2 bases and 0 bases, with 17 bases remaining between them. The CDR3 nucleotides are TGTGCCAGCTCACCAGGAATTGATCCCCGGGGCTCCTACAATGAGCAGTTCTTC. Translating gives CASSPGIDPRGSYNEQFF.

This clone was observed once. The genes are TRBV10-2 and TRBJ2-5; a weak D match, TRBD1 (6 bases). Per the germline V gene, CDR1 is WSHSY and CDR2 is SAAADI. V was cut by 8 bases and J by 5 bases, with 15 bases left in between. CDR3 length: 13 amino acids. The CDR3 DNA is TGCGCCAGCGGGGCAGGGGAAAGGGAGACCCAGTACTTC. Translation gives CASGAGERETQYF.

This chain uses TRBV21-1 with TRBJ2-6; TRBD1, the table's D call, lacks a check against the DNA. TRBV21-1 is a known pseudogene. The CDR3 extends over 17 amino acids. The CDR3 is CASSNLRQGNGANVLTF. The DNA for the CDR3 is TGTGCCAGCAGCAACCTAAGACAGGGAAATGGGGCCAACGTCCTGACTTTC.

The chain links TRBV27 to TRBJ2-6, with TRBD1 as a possible D gene (6 bases). The CDR3 extends over 15 amino acids. Trimming took off 7 bases at V and 4 bases at J, with 14 bases between the two ends. CDR1 and CDR2 from the germline V gene are MNHEY and SMNVEV (reference sequence). CDR3 in amino acids: CASISLGAGANVLTF. The DNA of the CDR3 is TGTGCCAGCATCTCGTTGGGGGCAGGGGCCAACGTCCTGACTTTC.

The rearrangement joins TRBV28 to TRBJ1-1; D possibly corresponds to TRBD1 (6 bases). This CDR3 has 11 amino acids. V shed 7 bases and J shed 8 bases, with 11 bases lying between them. The germline CDR1 and CDR2 sequences are MDHEN and SYDVKM. The CDR3: CASTQGTEAFF. The CDR3 nucleotides read TGTGCCAGCACCCAAGGGACAGAAGCTTTCTTT.

The chain links TRBV7-3 to TRBJ2-1; 8 bases fit TRBD1. Per the germline V gene, CDR1 is SGHTA and CDR2 is FQGTGA. The CDR3 extends over 14 amino acids. V shed 5 bases and J 5 bases; nucleotides not matched to a gene: 5. The CDR3 DNA is TGTGCCAGCAGCGGTCAGGGGGCCCACAATGAGCAGTTCTTC. Translating gives CASSGQGAHNEQFF.

This clone was seen once. V usage is TRBV7-8 and J usage is TRBJ1-3, with D perhaps matching TRBD1 (5 bases). Per germline, CDR1 SGHVS and CDR2 FQNEAQ. CDR3 size: 16 residues. Trimming left V 3 bases short and J 0 bases short, with 12 bases between. The CDR3 sequence: CASSLAGPSSGNTIYF. CDR3 DNA: TGTGCCAGCAGCTTGGCAGGGCCTAGCTCTGGAAACACCATATATTTT.